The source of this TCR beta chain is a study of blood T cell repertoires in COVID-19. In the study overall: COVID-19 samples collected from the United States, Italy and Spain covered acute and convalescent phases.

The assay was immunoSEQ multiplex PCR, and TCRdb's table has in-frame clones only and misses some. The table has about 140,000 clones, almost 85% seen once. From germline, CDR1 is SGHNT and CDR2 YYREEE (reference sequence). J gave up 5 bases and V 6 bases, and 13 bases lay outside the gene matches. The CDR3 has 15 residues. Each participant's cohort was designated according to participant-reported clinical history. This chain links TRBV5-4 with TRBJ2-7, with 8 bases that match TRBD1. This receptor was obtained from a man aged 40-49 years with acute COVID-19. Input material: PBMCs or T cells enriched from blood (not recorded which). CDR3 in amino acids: CASKRGAGGENEQYF. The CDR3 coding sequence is TGTGCCAGCAAAAGAGGGGCAGGGGGCGAGAACGAGCAGTACTTC.